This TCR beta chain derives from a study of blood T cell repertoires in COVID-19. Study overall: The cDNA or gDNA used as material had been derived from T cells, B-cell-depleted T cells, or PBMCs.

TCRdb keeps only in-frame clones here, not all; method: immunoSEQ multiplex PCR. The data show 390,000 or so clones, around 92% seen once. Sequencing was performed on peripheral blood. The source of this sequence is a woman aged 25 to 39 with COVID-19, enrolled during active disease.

CDR3: CASSLGRGLAKETQYF. The DNA for the CDR3 is TGTGCCAGCAGCTTAGGCCGGGGACTAGCAAAAGAGACCCAGTACTTC. The chain employs TRBV7-9 and TRBJ2-5; TRBD2 aligns across 9 bases. Germline trimming cut 1 base from V and 3 bases from J; bases unmatched to any gene: 6. Germline V gives CDR1 SEHNR, CDR2 FQNEAQ (reference sequence). The CDR3 is made up of 16 amino acids.